The present T cell receptor beta chain was sequenced within a study of T cell changes during pregnancy in multiple sclerosis. This clone was seen a single time. Profiling relied on immunoSEQ multiplex PCR, and the TCRdb table lists in-frame clones only, not all of them. This sample has around 26,000 clones, with roughly 90% found just once. Sequenced here: CD4+ T cells from peripheral blood mononuclear cells, sampled in the first trimester of pregnancy. The receptor's source is a female donor in good health, enrolled as a control in a pregnancy study.

CDR3 loop: CASTRQGTAYEQYF. The DNA for the CDR3 is TGTGCCAGCACGCGACAGGGGACCGCCTACGAGCAGTACTTC. The rearrangement joins TRBV18 to TRBJ2-7; 8 bases map to TRBD1. With V trimmed by 8 bases and J by 2 bases, 8 bases remained unmatched. CDR1 is KGHSH and CDR2 is LQKENI in the germline V gene. The CDR3 contains 14 residues.